Below are 11 T cell receptor beta chains sequenced from a single sample in a study of cytomegalovirus exposure and HLA in healthy donors. Researchers ran the PCR with 60 Vbeta and 13 Jbeta primers. TCRdb's table, derived via immunoSEQ multiplex PCR, lists solely in-frame clones and lacks some. Of around 190,000 clones listed, around 79% are singletons. The sample was PBMCs. Receptor source: a woman under 40 in good health and CMV-seropositive.

In this sample, this clone turned up a few times. The rearrangement uses TRBV5-6 and TRBJ2-1, with TRBD1 as a possible D gene (5 bases). Germline V gene lookup returns CDR1 SGHDT and CDR2 YYEEEE. This CDR3 region has 11 residues. V was trimmed by 7 bases and J by 4 bases, leaving 6 bases between them. The CDR3 DNA reads as TGTGCCAGCGGGGCGTACAATGAGCAGTTCTTC. Translation: CASGAYNEQFF.

The V gene is TRBV18, the J gene TRBJ2-7, with D possibly matching TRBD2 (5 bases). This CDR3 comprises 14 residues. Trimming cost V 6 bases and J 2 bases, with 14 bases left between them. CDR1 and CDR2 (germline): KGHSH, LQKENI. In DNA form, the CDR3 reads TGTGCCAGCTCGCCCGGAGGCCTTGCCTACGAGCAGTACTTC. Translation: CASSPGGLAYEQYF.

The chain employs TRBV27 and TRBJ1-1, with 7 bases identical to TRBD1. Trimming at V came to 5 bases and at J to 3 bases, leaving 9 bases not matched to a gene. Germline V gene lookup returns CDR1 MNHEY and CDR2 SMNVEV (reference sequence). The CDR3 is 15 residues long. The CDR3 loop is CASSPRQGGDTEAFF. CDR3 in DNA: TGTGCCAGCAGTCCGCGACAGGGCGGGGACACTGAAGCTTTCTTT.

V is TRBV9 and J is TRBJ2-7, with 8 bases identical to TRBD2. Trimming took 0 bases from V and 4 from J; bases not matched to a gene: 6. This CDR3 is built from 15 residues. CDR1 and CDR2 from the germline V gene are SGDLS and YYNGEE. The CDR3 here is CASSVDSGTRYEQYF. CDR3 in DNA: TGTGCCAGCAGCGTAGATAGCGGGACCCGGTACGAGCAGTACTTC.

The genes are TRBV27 and TRBJ1-1; D is undetermined. This CDR3 has 14 residues. Germline V gives CDR1 MNHEY, CDR2 SMNVEV (reference sequence). Trimming stripped 6 bases from V and 0 bases from J, with 11 bases between. The CDR3: CASRPLAMNTEAFF. The CDR3 DNA reads as TGTGCCAGCAGGCCCCTAGCAATGAACACTGAAGCTTTCTTT.

The chain is built from TRBV18 and TRBJ1-1; D is possibly TRBD1 (6 bases). Germline V gene data show CDR1 as KGHSH and CDR2 as LQKENI. The CDR3 is 16 residues long. V gave up 5 bases and J gave up 4 bases, with 20 bases separating them. CDR3 in amino acids: CASSSRDNGLGTEAFF. In DNA form, the CDR3 reads TGTGCCAGCTCATCCCGGGACAATGGTTTGGGCACTGAAGCTTTCTTT. Complete variable domain (other parts from reference TRBV18 and TRBJ1-1): NAGVMQNPRHLVRRRGQEARLRCSPMKGHSHVYWYRQLPEEGLKFMVYLQKENIIDESGMPKERFSAEFPKEGPSILRIQQVVRGDSAAYFCASSSRDNGLGTEAFFGQGTRLTVV.

V usage is TRBV4-3 and J usage is TRBJ2-5; TRBD2 matches at 9 bases. V lost 4 bases to trimming and J lost 4 bases; unmatched junction nucleotides: 10. Per the germline V gene, CDR1 is LGHNA and CDR2 is YSLEER. This CDR3 has 16 amino acids. This chain's CDR3 is CASSPKLAGEGETQYF. The CDR3 coding sequence is TGCGCCAGCAGCCCCAAATTAGCGGGAGAAGGAGAGACCCAGTACTTC.

V gene TRBV4-2 combines with J gene TRBJ1-2; 7 bases align to TRBD1. Unmatched junction bases numbered 12, after V lost 0 bases and J lost 8 bases. Germline-derived CDR1 and CDR2 are LGHNA and YNFKEQ. The CDR3 has 16 amino acids. This CDR3 is CASSQEGGSAHGGYTF. CDR3 DNA sequence: TGTGCCAGCAGCCAAGAAGGGGGCAGCGCCCACGGGGGCTACACCTTC.

The chain couples TRBV7-9 to TRBJ2-1; D might be TRBD1 (6 bases). V was clipped by 6 bases and J by 8 bases, with 17 bases between them. The CDR3 has 14 residues. Germline lookup yields CDR1 SEHNR and CDR2 FQNEAQ (reference sequence). As DNA, the CDR3 is TGTGCCAGCAGACCTAGGGACACCGACGATGAGCAGTTCTTC. Protein product: CASRPRDTDDEQFF. Looking up the rest from reference TRBV7-9 and TRBJ2-1 gives the full variable domain: DTGVSQNPRHKITKRGQNVTFRCDPISEHNRLYWYRQTLGQGPEFLTYFQNEAQLEKSRLLSDRFSAERPKGSFSTLEIQRTEQGDSAMYLCASRPRDTDDEQFFGPGTRLTVL.

As DNA, the CDR3 is TGTGCCAGCAGGACAAGCTCTAACTATGGCTACACCTTC. The encoded protein is CASRTSSNYGYTF. V and J are TRBV5-4 and TRBJ1-2, with D unclear. The CDR3 length is 13 residues. Trimming shortened V by 5 bases and J by 0 bases, and 8 bases separated the two germline ends. Germline V gene data show CDR1 as SGHNT and CDR2 as YYREEE (reference sequence).

The chain carries TRBV27 and TRBJ2-4, with 8 bases aligning to TRBD1. V shed 6 bases and J 7 bases; nucleotides not matched to a gene: 2. From germline, CDR1 is MNHEY and CDR2 SMNVEV (reference sequence). The CDR3 is 12 residues long. The CDR3 loop reads CASRDRANIQYF. In DNA form, the CDR3 reads TGTGCCAGCAGGGACAGGGCGAACATTCAGTACTTC.